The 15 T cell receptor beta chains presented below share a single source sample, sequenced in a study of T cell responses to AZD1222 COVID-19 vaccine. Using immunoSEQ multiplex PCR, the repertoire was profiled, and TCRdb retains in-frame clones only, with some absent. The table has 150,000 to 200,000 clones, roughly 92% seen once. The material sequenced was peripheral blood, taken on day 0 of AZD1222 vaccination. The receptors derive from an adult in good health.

The DNA of the CDR3 is TGCAGTGCCCCGGACTTCAATGAGCAGTTCTTC. It translates to CSAPDFNEQFF. The chain recombines TRBV20-1 with TRBJ2-1, with a weak D call TRBD2 (5 bases). The V end lost 6 bases, the J end lost 6 bases, and 9 bases lay between the germline ends. Germline CDR1 is DFQATT and CDR2 is SNEGSKA (reference sequence). This CDR3 comprises 11 residues.

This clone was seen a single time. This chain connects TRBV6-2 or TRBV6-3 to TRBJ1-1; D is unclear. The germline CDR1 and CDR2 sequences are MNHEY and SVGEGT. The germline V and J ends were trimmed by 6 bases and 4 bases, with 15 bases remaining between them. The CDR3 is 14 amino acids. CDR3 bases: TGTGCCAGCAGCGGGGTCTTAGCGGGCACTGAAGCTTTCTTT. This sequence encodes CASSGVLAGTEAFF.

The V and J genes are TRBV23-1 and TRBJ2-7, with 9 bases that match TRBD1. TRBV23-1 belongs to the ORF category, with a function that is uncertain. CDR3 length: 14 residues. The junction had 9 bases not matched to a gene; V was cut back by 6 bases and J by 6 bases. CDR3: CASSQNQDRGEQYF. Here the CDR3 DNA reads TGCGCCAGCAGCCAAAATCAGGACAGGGGCGAGCAGTACTTC.

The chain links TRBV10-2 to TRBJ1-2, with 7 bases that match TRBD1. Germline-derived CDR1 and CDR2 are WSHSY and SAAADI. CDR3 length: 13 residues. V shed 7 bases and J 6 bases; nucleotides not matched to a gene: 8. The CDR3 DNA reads TGCGCCAGCACCCCGGGACAGCCGAATGGCTACACCTTC. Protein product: CASTPGQPNGYTF.

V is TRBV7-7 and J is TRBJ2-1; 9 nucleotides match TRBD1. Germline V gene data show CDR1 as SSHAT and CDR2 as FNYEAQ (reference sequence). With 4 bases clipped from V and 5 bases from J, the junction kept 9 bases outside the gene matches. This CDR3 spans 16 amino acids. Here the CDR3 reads CASSSFEGQGDNEQFF. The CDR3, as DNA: TGTGCCAGCAGCTCCTTCGAGGGACAGGGAGACAATGAGCAGTTCTTC. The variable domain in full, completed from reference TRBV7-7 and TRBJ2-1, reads GAGVSQSPRYKVTKRGQDVTLRCDPISSHATLYWYQQALGQGPEFLTYFNYEAQPDKSGLPSDRFSAERPEGSISTLTIQRTEQRDSAMYRCASSSFEGQGDNEQFFGPGTRLTVL.

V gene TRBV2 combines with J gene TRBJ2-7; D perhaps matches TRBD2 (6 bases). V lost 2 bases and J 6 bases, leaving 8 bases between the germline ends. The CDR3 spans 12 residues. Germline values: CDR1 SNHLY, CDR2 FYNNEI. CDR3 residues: CASSERGLEQYF. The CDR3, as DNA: TGTGCCAGCAGTGAAAGGGGACTCGAGCAGTACTTC.

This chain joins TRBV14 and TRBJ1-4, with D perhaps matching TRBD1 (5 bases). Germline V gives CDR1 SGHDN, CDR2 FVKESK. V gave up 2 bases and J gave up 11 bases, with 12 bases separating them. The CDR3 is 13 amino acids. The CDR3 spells CASSQIGDHKLFF. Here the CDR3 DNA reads TGTGCCAGCAGCCAAATTGGGGACCACAAACTGTTTTTT.

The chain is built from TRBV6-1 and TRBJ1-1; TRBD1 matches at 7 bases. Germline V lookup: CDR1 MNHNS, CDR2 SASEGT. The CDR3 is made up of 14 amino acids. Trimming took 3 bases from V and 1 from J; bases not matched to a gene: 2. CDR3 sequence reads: CASSDQGGNTEAFF. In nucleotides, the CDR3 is TGTGCCAGCAGTGATCAGGGGGGGAACACTGAAGCTTTCTTT.

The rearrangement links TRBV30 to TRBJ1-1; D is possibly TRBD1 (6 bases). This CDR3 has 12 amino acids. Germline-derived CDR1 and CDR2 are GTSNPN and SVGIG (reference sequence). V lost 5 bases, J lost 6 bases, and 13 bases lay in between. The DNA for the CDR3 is TGTGCCTGGGACAGGATGGGAGCTGAAGCTTTCTTT. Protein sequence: CAWDRMGAEAFF.

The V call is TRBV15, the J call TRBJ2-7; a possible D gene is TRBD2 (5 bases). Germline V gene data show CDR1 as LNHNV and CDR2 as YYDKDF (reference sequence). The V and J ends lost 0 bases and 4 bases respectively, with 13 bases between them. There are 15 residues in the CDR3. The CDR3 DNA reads TGTGCCACCAGCAGAGAAAGAGTTAGCGATTACGAGCAGTACTTC. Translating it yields CATSRERVSDYEQYF.

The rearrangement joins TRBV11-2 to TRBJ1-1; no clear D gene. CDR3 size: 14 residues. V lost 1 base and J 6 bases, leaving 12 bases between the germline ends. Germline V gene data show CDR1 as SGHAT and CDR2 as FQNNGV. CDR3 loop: CASSLGPRWAEAFF. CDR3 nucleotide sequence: TGTGCCAGCAGCTTAGGGCCCCGATGGGCTGAAGCTTTCTTT.

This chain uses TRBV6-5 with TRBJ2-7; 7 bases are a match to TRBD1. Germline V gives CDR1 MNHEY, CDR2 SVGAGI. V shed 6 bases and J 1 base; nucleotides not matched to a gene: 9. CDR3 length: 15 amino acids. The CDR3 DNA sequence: TGTGCCAGCAGAAGCCCCGGGACAGCTTCCTACGAGCAGTACTTC. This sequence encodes CASRSPGTASYEQYF.

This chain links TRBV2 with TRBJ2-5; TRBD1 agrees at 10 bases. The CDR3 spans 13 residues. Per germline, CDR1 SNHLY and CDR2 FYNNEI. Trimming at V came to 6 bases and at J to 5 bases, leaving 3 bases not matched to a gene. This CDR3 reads CASRGTGAETQYF. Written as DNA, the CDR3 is TGTGCCAGCAGGGGGACAGGGGCCGAGACCCAGTACTTC.

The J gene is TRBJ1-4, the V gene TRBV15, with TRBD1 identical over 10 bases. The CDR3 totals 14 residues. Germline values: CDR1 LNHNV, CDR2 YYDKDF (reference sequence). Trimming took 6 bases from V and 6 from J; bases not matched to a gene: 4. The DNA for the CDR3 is TGTGCCACCAGGTTCGGACAGGGGGATGAAAAACTGTTTTTT. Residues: CATRFGQGDEKLFF.

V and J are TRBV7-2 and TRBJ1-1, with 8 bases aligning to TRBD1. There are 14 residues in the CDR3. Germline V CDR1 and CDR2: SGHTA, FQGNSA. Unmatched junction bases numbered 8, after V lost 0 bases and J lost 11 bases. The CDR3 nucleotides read TGTGCCAGCAGCTTAGCGGGGAGGACAGGGAACGCTTTCTTT. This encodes CASSLAGRTGNAFF.